A single sample is the source of the 20 T cell receptor beta chains below, sequenced in a study of blood T cell repertoires in COVID-19 (dated by TCRdb to 2019 to 2021). Library preparation was by the immunoSEQ multiplex PCR assay. TCRdb took over this immuneACCESS table, retaining in-frame rearrangements with V and J assigned. Such tables are incomplete; in checked studies, under half of the missing clones stem from an unresolved V gene, and the remainder is unexplained. The sample table records some 83,000 clones; about 82% of these occur just once. The ten largest clones add up to 8% of the sample. Specimen: peripheral blood. These receptors were taken from a man aged 45-60 years with active COVID-19.

The rearrangement uses TRBV30 and TRBJ2-7; TRBD1 is a possible D gene (5 bases). V was cut by 2 bases and J by 1 base, with 6 bases left in between. The CDR3 is 12 residues long. Germline-derived CDR1 and CDR2 are GTSNPN and SVGIG (reference sequence). The CDR3 reads CAWSRGSYEQYF. The CDR3 DNA sequence: TGTGCCTGGAGTAGGGGATCCTACGAGCAGTACTTC.

This chain connects TRBV7-8 to TRBJ1-5; D might be TRBD1 (5 bases). Germline lookup yields CDR1 SGHVS and CDR2 FQNEAQ. V dropped 1 base and J dropped 4 bases, with 14 bases sitting between them. The CDR3 has 16 residues. The CDR3 region is CASSLETRVLNQPQHF. The CDR3 bases are TGTGCCAGCAGCTTAGAAACCAGGGTACTTAATCAGCCCCAGCATTTT.

The CDR3 region has the DNA TGTGCCAGCAGGCGCGGGGGCGGGGCGGGCACTGAAGCTTTCTTT. Translation gives CASRRGGGAGTEAFF. The chain couples TRBV28 to TRBJ1-1, with D maybe TRBD1 (6 bases). The germline CDR1 and CDR2 sequences are MDHEN and SYDVKM. The CDR3 loop spans 15 amino acids. V dropped 6 bases and J dropped 4 bases, with 18 bases sitting between them.

The chain uses TRBV5-1 and TRBJ1-1, with 8 bases matching TRBD1. V shed 4 bases and J 1 base; nucleotides not matched to a gene: 6. CDR1 and CDR2 from the germline V gene are SGHRS and YFSETQ. This CDR3 region has 15 residues. The chain's CDR3 is CASSPGGTGNTEAFF. The CDR3 DNA reads as TGCGCCAGCAGCCCCGGGGGGACAGGGAACACTGAAGCTTTCTTT.

This clone was found once. The V and J genes are TRBV6-5 and TRBJ2-7; 9 nucleotides align to TRBD1. The CDR3 covers 15 residues. In germline, CDR1 is MNHEY, CDR2 SVGAGI. The V and J ends lost 6 bases and 3 bases, in that order; junction bases with no gene match: 9. The CDR3 sequence: CASREGTGTYYEQYF. The CDR3 bases are TGTGCCAGCAGGGAGGGGACAGGGACGTACTACGAGCAGTACTTC.

The chain links TRBV28 to TRBJ2-3; TRBD2 might be the D (6 bases). From germline, CDR1 is MDHEN and CDR2 SYDVKM. This CDR3 has 16 residues. Trimming left V 5 bases short and J 1 base short, with 16 bases between. Written as DNA, the CDR3 is TGTGCCAGCAGTCCCCCATTGGAGGGAGGCACAGATACGCAGTATTTT. Translating gives CASSPPLEGGTDTQYF. Looking up the rest from reference TRBV28 and TRBJ2-3 gives the full variable domain: DVKVTQSSRYLVKRTGEKVFLECVQDMDHENMFWYRQDPGLGLRLIYFSYDVKMKEKGDIPEGYSVSREKKERFSLILESASTNQTSMYLCASSPPLEGGTDTQYFGPGTRLTVL.

The chain combines TRBV6-4 with TRBJ2-7, with D tentatively TRBD1 (5 bases). Germline values: CDR1 MRHNA, CDR2 SNTAGT. This CDR3 is 15 amino acids long. V lost 8 bases to trimming and J lost 0 bases, with 17 bases between them. DNA for the CDR3: TGTGCCAGCCCAGGGCCGGATGCGTGCTCCTACGAGCAGTACTTC. Encoded protein: CASPGPDACSYEQYF.

V gene TRBV5-6 combines with J gene TRBJ2-2; 12 bases match TRBD1. The trim removed 4 bases at V and 7 bases at J, leaving 8 bases unmatched. CDR3 length: 16 amino acids. Germline V gene lookup returns CDR1 SGHDT and CDR2 YYEEEE. CDR3 bases: TGTGCCAGCAGCCTACCGGGACAGGGGGCTATCGGGGAGCTGTTTTTT. Protein product: CASSLPGQGAIGELFF.

This chain joins TRBV12-2 and TRBJ2-5; the DNA was not compared with TRBD2, the D call given in the table. TRBV12-2 is deemed a pseudogene. The CDR3 is 18 residues long. The CDR3 is CASRLAEFGLAYQETQYF. The CDR3 DNA reads as TGTGCAAGTCGCTTAGCAGAGTTTGGACTAGCGTACCAAGAGACCCAGTACTTC.

This chain connects TRBV30 to TRBJ1-4, with a possible D match to TRBD1 (6 bases). V lost 5 bases and J lost 7, with 17 bases in between. In germline, CDR1 is GTSNPN, CDR2 SVGIG (reference sequence). The length of the CDR3 is 14 residues. The CDR3 sequence: CAWRGGGTGEKLFF. CDR3 DNA sequence: TGTGCCTGGCGAGGGGGAGGAACAGGTGAAAAACTGTTTTTT.

The chain combines TRBV2 with TRBJ2-7, with D tentatively TRBD1 (5 bases). Trimming left V 5 bases short and J 4 bases short, with 12 bases between. Germline loops: CDR1 SNHLY, CDR2 FYNNEI. The CDR3 contains 13 residues. The DNA of the CDR3 is TGTGCCAGCAGTCCTGACAGATTTTACGAGCAGTACTTC. Its translation is CASSPDRFYEQYF.

This chain links TRBV5-6 with TRBJ1-1; D might be TRBD1 (6 bases). The length of the CDR3 is 14 residues. CDR1 SGHDT and CDR2 YYEEEE come from the germline V gene. Trimming stripped 4 bases from V and 4 bases from J, with 14 bases between. The CDR3 reads CASSRVGAPTEAFF. The CDR3 nucleotides read TGTGCCAGCAGCCGTGTGGGGGCGCCCACTGAAGCTTTCTTT.

The chain carries TRBV5-5 and TRBJ2-1; 7 bases are a match to TRBD2. The germline CDR1 and CDR2 sequences are SGHKS and YYEKEE (reference sequence). CDR3 length: 14 residues. The J segment lost 7 bases and the V segment lost 4 bases, leaving 8 bases of the junction unmatched. CDR3 residues: CASSLTSVTNEQFF. The CDR3 DNA reads TGTGCCAGCAGCCTCACTAGCGTGACAAATGAGCAGTTCTTC.

This clone occurred once. The J gene is TRBJ1-2, the V gene TRBV3-1 (or the pseudogene TRBV3-2); D is unclear. Germline CDR1 is LGHDT and CDR2 is YNNKEL (reference sequence). The CDR3 has 14 residues. The V gene lost 0 bases and the J gene lost 4 bases, with 9 bases spanning the gap. The CDR3 bases are TGTGCCAGCAGCCAAGATCCGGGTCCCTATGGCTACACCTTC. Its protein is CASSQDPGPYGYTF.

The count of this clone is one. This sequence joins TRBV28 and TRBJ1-1; D remains ambiguous. CDR3 length: 13 residues. Deletions cut 4 bases from V and 5 bases from J, with 11 bases between. In germline, CDR1 is MDHEN, CDR2 SYDVKM. The CDR3 nucleotides are TGTGCCAGCAGTTCCTCCGGGAGGACTGAAGCTTTCTTT. It translates to CASSSSGRTEAFF. The full variable domain, in which reference TRBV28 and TRBJ1-1 provide the parts outside the CDR3, is DVKVTQSSRYLVKRTGEKVFLECVQDMDHENMFWYRQDPGLGLRLIYFSYDVKMKEKGDIPEGYSVSREKKERFSLILESASTNQTSMYLCASSSSGRTEAFFGQGTRLTVV.

This chain links TRBV2 with TRBJ2-5; D possibly corresponds to TRBD2 (6 bases). CDR1 and CDR2 from the germline V gene are SNHLY and FYNNEI. Trimming took off 2 bases at V and 7 bases at J, with 11 bases between the two ends. The CDR3 contains 13 residues. This CDR3 reads CASSESGEGTQYF. CDR3 in DNA: TGTGCCAGCAGTGAATCGGGGGAAGGGACCCAGTACTTC.

The genes are TRBV6-2 or TRBV6-3 and TRBJ2-1; D perhaps matches TRBD2 (6 bases). The CDR3 runs to 16 residues. V was shortened by 4 bases and J by 0 bases, with 13 bases between the two germline ends. The germline CDR1 and CDR2 sequences are MNHEY and SVGEGT. CDR3 nucleotide sequence: TGTGCCAGCAGTTCGGGCGGGGTTAGCTCCTACAATGAGCAGTTCTTC. Translated, it gives CASSSGGVSSYNEQFF.

The CDR3 DNA sequence: TGTGCCTCTCCGGGACAGAAGAACACTGAAGCTTTCTTT. Encoded protein: CASPGQKNTEAFF. The rearrangement links TRBV30 to TRBJ1-1, with 7 positions matching TRBD1. The germline V gene has CDR1 GTSNPN and CDR2 SVGIG (reference sequence). Unmatched junction bases numbered 6, after V lost 7 bases and J lost 1 base. The CDR3 is made up of 13 amino acids.

The chain recombines TRBV24-1 with TRBJ2-2; the match to TRBD2 covers 9 bases. The length of the CDR3 is 17 residues. Per the germline V gene, CDR1 is KGHDR and CDR2 is SFDVKD. V shed 9 bases and J 4 bases; nucleotides not matched to a gene: 14. CDR3 protein: CATGALSGRSGTGELFF. CDR3 coding DNA: TGTGCCACCGGGGCTCTGAGCGGGAGGTCAGGCACCGGGGAGCTGTTTTTT.

The chain uses TRBV4-1 and TRBJ2-2; D is unresolved. The V gene's germline CDR1 is MGHRA and CDR2 YSYEKL. Trimming stripped 2 bases from V and 2 bases from J, with 15 bases between. CDR3 length equals 17 residues. The CDR3 here is CASSQTETLINTGELFF. CDR3 coding DNA: TGCGCCAGCAGCCAAACGGAGACTTTAATCAACACCGGGGAGCTGTTTTTT.